The rows below give T cell receptor beta chains drawn from one sample of a study of response to subunit inactivated influenza vaccine. TCRdb reanalysed the RT-PCR reads using MiXCR and keeps one entry per CDR3 protein. The profile shows around 850,000 distinct CDR3 sequences, around 20% of them singletons. The source material was PBMCs from blood, sampled 4 to 6 days after vaccination. The receptors come from a man in his forties or fifties who received an inactivated influenza vaccine. CDR3s include the opening cysteine and the closing phenylalanine or tryptophan. Each record gives: V gene, J gene, clone size, D gene, CDR3 DNA, CDR3 protein. A D gene is named only where the DNA matches it firmly. Size tells how often a clone was seen (once, few, many) or the class of an expanded clone, and some rows leave it out.

>TRBV5-6|TRBJ2-1|-|TRBD1
TGTGCCAGCAGCCGAGTAGGGGACAGCTCCTACAATGAGCAGTTCTTC
CASSRVGDSSYNEQFF
>TRBV7-2|TRBJ2-7|-|-
TGTGCCAGCAGCTTAGAGGCGTATACTAGTTTCTACGAGCAGTACTTC
CASSLEAYTSFYEQYF
>TRBV18|TRBJ2-7|-|TRBD2
TGTGCCAGCTCACCAGGTGCCTCACGGCTAGCGGGTTCCTACGAGCAGTACTTC
CASSPGASRLAGSYEQYF
>TRBV5-1|TRBJ2-5|few|-
TGCGCCAGCAGCAGGGGGGACATACAAGAGACCCAGTACTTC
CASSRGDIQETQYF
>TRBV29-1|TRBJ2-3|-|TRBD1
TGCAGCGTCGGTCCGGGACAGGACTTATTCACAGATACGCAGTATTTT
CSVGPGQDLFTDTQYF
>TRBV4-1|TRBJ2-7|few|-
TGCGCCAGCAGCCAAGTAGTCGGGTCGGTGGAACAGGCCTACGAGCAGTACTTC
CASSQVVGSVEQAYEQYF
>TRBV3-1|TRBJ1-2|few|-
TGTGCCAGCAGCAAGATCCGGGGGTTGGTATCCTATGGCTACACCTTC
CASSKIRGLVSYGYTF
>TRBV28|TRBJ2-5|few|TRBD1
TGTGCCAGCAGACCTAGACCGGGACAGTGGGAGACCCAGTACTTC
CASRPRPGQWETQYF
>TRBV6-2/TRBV6-3|TRBJ2-5|-|TRBD2
TGTGCCACTCACGGGACTAGCGTTTTGGAGACCCAGTACTTC
CATHGTSVLETQYF
>TRBV3-1|TRBJ2-3|-|-
TGTGCCAGCAGCCATGCAACAGGGACAGATACGCAGTATTTT
CASSHATGTDTQYF
>TRBV7-2|TRBJ2-3|-|-
TGTGCCAGCAGCCAGCGCGTTTGGGGTGGCACAGATACGCAGTATTTT
CASSQRVWGGTDTQYF
>TRBV12-3/TRBV12-4|TRBJ1-3|few|-
TGTGCCAGCAGTTTTGAAGGAGCTGGAAACACCATATATTTT
CASSFEGAGNTIYF
>TRBV6-2/TRBV6-3|TRBJ2-1|few|-
TGTGCCAGCAGTTACTCAGGCTTAACCAGCTACAATGAGCAGTTCTTC
CASSYSGLTSYNEQFF
>TRBV20-1|TRBJ2-4|-|TRBD1
TGCAGTGCCCCCGACAGGGTTGCCAAAAACATTCAGTACTTC
CSAPDRVAKNIQYF
>TRBV20-1|TRBJ2-3|-|TRBD2
TGCAGTGCCACCAAGCGGGAGAACACAGATACGCAGTATTTT
CSATKRENTDTQYF
>TRBV7-2|TRBJ2-2|few|TRBD2
TGTGCCAGCAGCTCACTAGCGTACACCGGGGAGCTGTTTTTT
CASSSLAYTGELFF
>TRBV24-1|TRBJ2-1|many|-
TGTGCCACCAGTCGCGGAAGCAATGAGCAGTTCTTC
CATSRGSNEQFF
>TRBV7-2|TRBJ2-3|-|TRBD2
TGTGCCAGCAGCCCGACTAGCGGATCTAGCACAGATACGCAGTATTTT
CASSPTSGSSTDTQYF
>TRBV20-1|TRBJ2-1|-|TRBD2
TGCAGTGCTCGAGCAAATAGCGGGAGGGCCCTCGATGAGCAGTTCTTC
CSARANSGRALDEQFF
>TRBV12-3/TRBV12-4|TRBJ2-1|few|TRBD2
TGTGCCAGCAGACCGGGACTAGCGGGACGCAATGAGCAGTTCTTC
CASRPGLAGRNEQFF
>TRBV18|TRBJ2-3|-|-
TGTGCCAGCTCACCACCGTACACAGATACGCAGTATTTT
CASSPPYTDTQYF
>TRBV5-1|TRBJ2-7|few|TRBD2
TGCGCCAGCAGCGGTCGACTAGCGGGGGTCTCCTACGAGCAGTACTTC
CASSGRLAGVSYEQYF
>TRBV6-1|TRBJ2-1|few|TRBD2
TGTGCCAGCAGTCCACCCGGGACTAGCTTTAATGAGCAGTTCTTC
CASSPPGTSFNEQFF
>TRBV29-1|TRBJ1-2|few|-
TGCAGCGTTGAGTCCGGGTATGGCTACACCTTC
CSVESGYGYTF
>TRBV24-1|TRBJ2-5|many|-
TGTGCCACCAGTGACCCGACAGAACATCTAGGAACCCAGTACTTC
CATSDPTEHLGTQYF
>TRBV7-9|TRBJ1-2|-|-
TGTGCCAGCAGCTTAGTACAGGCCAACTATGGCTACACCTTC
CASSLVQANYGYTF
>TRBV12-3/TRBV12-4|TRBJ2-1|few|-
TGTGCCAGCAAACTGGGTGGGGGGCCTTACAATGAGCAGTTCTTC
CASKLGGGPYNEQFF
>TRBV7-8|TRBJ2-2|-|-
TGTGCCAGCAGCCCCGGAGCCAGCACAAGTATGTCCGGGGAGCTGTTTTTT
CASSPGASTSMSGELFF